This T cell receptor (beta chain) was recorded in a study of blood T cell repertoires in COVID-19. Turning to the study itself: Material from acute and convalescent COVID-19 was sourced from the United States, Italy and Spain. Sources were T cells, B-cell-depleted T cells, or PBMCs; the material itself was cDNA or gDNA.

The CDR3 is made up of 16 amino acids. Per germline, CDR1 SGDLS and CDR2 YYNGEE. Trimming took 4 bases from V and 4 from J; bases not matched to a gene: 10. As processed by the authors: Reference gene primer amplification gave estimated nucleated cell counts. Sequenced by immunoSEQ multiplex PCR; TCRdb stores in-frame clones only, minus some. The DNA gave D and trimming, while V, J and clone size come from that table. The sample lists roughly 160,000 clones, roughly 84% occurring once. Source material: peripheral blood. The sequence was obtained from a woman of 80 years or more with active or convalescent COVID-19. V and J are TRBV9 and TRBJ2-2, with 7 bases matching TRBD1. The CDR3 region has the DNA TGTGCCAGCAGCCGCCGTGACAGGGTGACCACCGGGGAGCTGTTTTTT. It translates to CASSRRDRVTTGELFF.